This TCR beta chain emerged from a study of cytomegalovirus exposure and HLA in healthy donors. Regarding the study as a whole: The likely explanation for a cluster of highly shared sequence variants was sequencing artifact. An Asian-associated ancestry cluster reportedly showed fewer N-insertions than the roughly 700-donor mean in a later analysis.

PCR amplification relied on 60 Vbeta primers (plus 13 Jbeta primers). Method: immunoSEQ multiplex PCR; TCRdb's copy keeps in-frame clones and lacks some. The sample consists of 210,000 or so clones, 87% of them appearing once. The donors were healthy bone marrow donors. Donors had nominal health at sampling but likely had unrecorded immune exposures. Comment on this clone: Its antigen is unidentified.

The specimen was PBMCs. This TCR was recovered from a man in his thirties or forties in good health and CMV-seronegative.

The DNA for the CDR3 is TGTGCCAGCAGCCAAGGGACTAGCGGGAGGAGGGATACGCAGTATTTT. This sequence encodes CASSQGTSGRRDTQYF. V usage is TRBV5-4 and J usage is TRBJ2-3, with TRBD2 identical over 15 bases. CDR3 length: 16 amino acids. Germline V CDR1 and CDR2: SGHNT, YYREEE (reference sequence). The J segment lost 6 bases and the V segment lost 4 bases, leaving 6 bases of the junction unmatched.